A selection of T cell receptor beta chains follows, all from one sample in a study of cytomegalovirus exposure and HLA in healthy donors. Some clones are missing from TCRdb's copy, which holds only in-frame ones; the method was immunoSEQ multiplex PCR. This sample's table reports roughly 34,000 clones. Sequencing used PBMCs. The receptor source for this set is a middle-aged woman in good health and CMV-seropositive. Both conserved end residues are part of each CDR3. D genes are given only for firm matches.

V: TRBV9
D: -
J: TRBJ1-1
CDR3: CASSEKGTRSGEAFF
DNA: TGTGCCAGCAGCGAGAAAGGAACCCGGTCGGGTGAAGCTTTCTTT

V: TRBV9
D: -
J: TRBJ2-1
CDR3: CASSALPRVSSYNEQFF
DNA: TGTGCCAGCAGCGCACTACCCCGGGTGAGCTCCTACAATGAGCAGTTCTTC

V: TRBV5-4
D: TRBD2
J: TRBJ2-7
CDR3: CASSSAGGPYEQYF
DNA: TGTGCCAGCAGCTCTGCGGGAGGCCCCTACGAGCAGTACTTC

V: TRBV4-3
D: -
J: TRBJ1-1
CDR3: CASSQGAGNPNTEAFF
DNA: TGCGCCAGCAGCCAAGGGGCAGGAAATCCGAACACTGAAGCTTTCTTT

V: TRBV5-1
D: TRBD2
J: TRBJ2-5
CDR3: CASSRSAGGWETQYF
DNA: TGCGCCAGCAGTAGATCAGCGGGAGGGTGGGAGACCCAGTACTTC

V: TRBV6-4
D: -
J: TRBJ1-2
CDR3: CASSDSSRERHGYTF
DNA: TGTGCCAGCAGTGACTCGAGTCGGGAACGGCATGGCTACACCTTC

V: TRBV18
D: -
J: TRBJ1-5
CDR3: CASSPGEHQPQHF
DNA: TGTGCCAGCTCACCAGGGGAGCATCAGCCCCAGCATTTT

V: TRBV29-1
D: TRBD1
J: TRBJ1-1
CDR3: CSVLSGQGAGEAFF
DNA: TGCAGCGTTCTCTCGGGACAGGGGGCTGGTGAAGCTTTCTTT

V: TRBV5-1
D: TRBD1
J: TRBJ2-1
CDR3: CASSPPRTYRGSYNEQFF
DNA: TGCGCCAGCAGCCCACCCCGCACATACAGGGGCTCCTACAATGAGCAGTTCTTC

V: TRBV13
D: -
J: TRBJ1-2
CDR3: CASSPRAGPYGYTF
DNA: TGTGCCAGCAGCCCCCGCGCGGGGCCCTATGGCTACACCTTC

V: TRBV27
D: TRBD1
J: TRBJ2-7
CDR3: CASSFNGFGQGYYEQYF
DNA: TGTGCCAGCAGTTTCAACGGTTTCGGACAGGGGTACTACGAGCAGTACTTC

V: TRBV11-2
D: -
J: TRBJ2-2
CDR3: CASSQLANTGELFF
DNA: TGTGCCAGCAGTCAACTAGCAAACACCGGGGAGCTGTTTTTT

V: TRBV5-6
D: -
J: TRBJ1-2
CDR3: CASSLGHDYGYTF
DNA: TGTGCCAGCAGCTTGGGGCACGACTATGGCTACACCTTC

V: TRBV29-1
D: TRBD2
J: TRBJ2-1
CDR3: CSVDPIAGVFNEQFF
DNA: TGCAGCGTGGACCCGATAGCGGGTGTTTTTAATGAGCAGTTCTTC

V: TRBV10-3
D: TRBD2
J: TRBJ2-7
CDR3: CAISELSGSDYEQYF
DNA: TGTGCCATCAGTGAGTTGAGCGGGAGTGACTACGAGCAGTACTTC

V: TRBV5-1
D: TRBD2
J: TRBJ2-3
CDR3: CASSSLAGVADTQYF
DNA: TGCGCCAGCAGCTCCCTAGCGGGAGTAGCGGATACGCAGTATTTT

V: TRBV6-4
D: TRBD1
J: TRBJ2-2
CDR3: CASSDSTGAGELFF
DNA: TGTGCCAGCAGTGACTCAACAGGGGCCGGGGAGCTGTTTTTT

V: TRBV19
D: TRBD2
J: TRBJ2-7
CDR3: CASRLAGGPSYEQYF
DNA: TGTGCCAGTAGACTAGCGGGAGGACCCTCCTACGAGCAGTACTTC

V: TRBV14
D: -
J: TRBJ2-5
CDR3: CASSQVVAETQYF
DNA: TGTGCCAGCAGCCAAGTAGTAGCAGAGACCCAGTACTTC

V: TRBV6-5
D: TRBD1
J: TRBJ2-7
CDR3: CASSYLSLGQGYEQYF
DNA: TGTGCCAGCAGTTACCTGAGCCTCGGACAGGGCTACGAGCAGTACTTC

V: TRBV10-3
D: TRBD1
J: TRBJ2-1
CDR3: CAISESGQGEDNEQFF
DNA: TGTGCCATCAGTGAGTCTGGACAGGGGGAGGACAATGAGCAGTTCTTC

V: TRBV11-2
D: TRBD1
J: TRBJ2-2
CDR3: CASSSQGAGELFF
DNA: TGTGCCAGCAGCTCGCAGGGGGCCGGGGAGCTGTTTTTT

V: TRBV6-1
D: -
J: TRBJ2-7
CDR3: CASTRISRGSYEQYF
DNA: TGCGCCAGCACCCGGATTTCGAGGGGGTCCTACGAGCAGTACTTC

V: TRBV29-1
D: TRBD1
J: TRBJ2-1
CDR3: CSVEMDRGDNEQFF
DNA: TGCAGCGTTGAAATGGACAGGGGAGACAATGAGCAGTTCTTC

V: TRBV29-1
D: -
J: TRBJ2-3
CDR3: CSGLRTSTDTQYF
DNA: TGCAGCGGACTCAGGACTAGCACAGATACGCAGTATTTT

V: TRBV15
D: TRBD1
J: TRBJ1-1
CDR3: CATSRDAGGNEAFF
DNA: TGTGCCACCAGCAGAGATGCAGGGGGGAATGAAGCTTTCTTT

V: TRBV18
D: TRBD2
J: TRBJ2-5
CDR3: CASSPPLAGETQYF
DNA: TGTGCCAGCTCACCACCCCTAGCGGGAGAGACCCAGTACTTC

V: TRBV19
D: TRBD1
J: TRBJ2-7
CDR3: CASSATGGVDEQYF
DNA: TGTGCCAGTAGTGCCACAGGGGGAGTGGACGAGCAGTACTTC

V: TRBV11-1
D: TRBD1
J: TRBJ1-1
CDR3: CASRPSGTGTKAFF
DNA: TGTGCCAGCAGGCCGAGCGGGACAGGGACGAAAGCTTTCTTT

V: TRBV7-9
D: -
J: TRBJ1-5
CDR3: CASSFSLSGMGGNQPQHF
DNA: TGTGCCAGCAGCTTTTCGTTGAGCGGAATGGGTGGCAATCAGCCCCAGCATTTT

V: TRBV10-3
D: TRBD1
J: TRBJ2-7
CDR3: CAISAPGTANEQYF
DNA: TGTGCCATCAGTGCTCCCGGGACAGCTAACGAGCAGTACTTC

V: TRBV2
D: TRBD1
J: TRBJ2-7
CDR3: CASGRDRGDYEQYF
DNA: TGTGCCAGCGGCCGGGACAGGGGGGACTACGAGCAGTACTTC

V: TRBV6-1
D: -
J: TRBJ2-3
CDR3: CASTEGWRVGTDTQYF
DNA: TGTGCCAGCACTGAAGGATGGCGGGTAGGCACAGATACGCAGTATTTT

V: TRBV6-5
D: TRBD1
J: TRBJ2-2
CDR3: CASSSGTGTTGELFF
DNA: TGTGCCAGCAGTTCCGGGACAGGGACCACCGGGGAGCTGTTTTTT

V: TRBV9
D: TRBD2
J: TRBJ2-3
CDR3: CASSGGGGLATDTQYF
DNA: TGTGCCAGCAGCGGCGGGGGGGGACTAGCGACAGATACGCAGTATTTT

V: TRBV6-1
D: TRBD1
J: TRBJ2-1
CDR3: CASTAGGPDNEQFF
DNA: TGTGCCAGCACCGCAGGGGGCCCCGACAATGAGCAGTTCTTC

V: TRBV11-2
D: -
J: TRBJ2-7
CDR3: CASTLRGLTYEQYF
DNA: TGTGCCAGCACCCTTCGGGGGTTGACCTACGAGCAGTACTTC

V: TRBV9
D: TRBD2
J: TRBJ2-3
CDR3: CASSVEGTNTDTQYF
DNA: TGTGCCAGCAGCGTAGAAGGGACTAACACAGATACGCAGTATTTT